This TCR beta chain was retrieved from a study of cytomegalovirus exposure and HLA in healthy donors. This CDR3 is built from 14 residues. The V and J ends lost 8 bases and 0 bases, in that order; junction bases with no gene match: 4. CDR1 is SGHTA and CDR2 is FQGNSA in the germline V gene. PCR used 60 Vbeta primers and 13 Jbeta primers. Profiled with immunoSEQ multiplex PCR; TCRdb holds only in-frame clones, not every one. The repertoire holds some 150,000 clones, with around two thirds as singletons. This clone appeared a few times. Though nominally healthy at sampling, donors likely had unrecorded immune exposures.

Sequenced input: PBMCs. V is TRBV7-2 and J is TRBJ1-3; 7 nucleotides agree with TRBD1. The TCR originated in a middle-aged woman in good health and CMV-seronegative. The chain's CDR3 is CASDRDHSGNTIYF. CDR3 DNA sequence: TGTGCCAGCGACAGGGACCACTCTGGAAACACCATATATTTT.